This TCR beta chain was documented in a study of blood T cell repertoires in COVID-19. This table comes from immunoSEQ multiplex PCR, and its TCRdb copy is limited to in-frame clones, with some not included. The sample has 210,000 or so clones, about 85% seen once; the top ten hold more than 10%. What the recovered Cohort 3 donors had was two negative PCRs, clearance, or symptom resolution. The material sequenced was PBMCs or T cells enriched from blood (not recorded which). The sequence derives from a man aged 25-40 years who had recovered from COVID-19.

The CDR3 DNA reads TGTGCCAGCAGCTTAGGTTTCGTCGACACCAATGAGCAGTTCTTC. It encodes CASSLGFVDTNEQFF. The chain has TRBV7-9 and TRBJ2-1; no definite D call. Germline V gene sequence: CDR1 SEHNR, CDR2 FQNEAQ (reference sequence). Deletions cut 1 base from V and 6 bases from J, with 13 bases between. The CDR3 runs to 15 residues.